This TCR beta chain was profiled in a study of shared clonotypes between healthy human individuals. Study details: Donors, aged 18 to 49, were a couple of women and a few men.

J lost 0 bases, V lost 1 base, and 4 bases had no gene match. Germline CDR1 is SEHNR and CDR2 is FQNEAQ (reference sequence). The CDR3 loop spans 16 amino acids. Per the study methods: ImmunoSEQ supplied junction-only sequences lacking quality scores, so filtering was different. The method was immunoSEQ multiplex PCR; TCRdb's version includes in-frame clones alone and lacks a portion of them. That table gives V, J and clone size, and the DNA gave D and trimming. In the table there are a few hundred thousand clones, roughly 95% of which are singletons. Terminally differentiated effector memory CD45RA+ cells were excluded by CCR7 positive selection of CD45RO-negative cells.

The V gene is TRBV7-9, the J gene TRBJ2-7; 9 bases are a match to TRBD2. Sample: naive CD8+ T cells sorted from blood. The clonotype was recovered from a woman aged 30 to 39 in good health. The CDR3 DNA follows: TGTGCCAGCAGCTTAGGTGATAGCGGGAGCTCCTACGAGCAGTACTTC. It translates to CASSLGDSGSSYEQYF.